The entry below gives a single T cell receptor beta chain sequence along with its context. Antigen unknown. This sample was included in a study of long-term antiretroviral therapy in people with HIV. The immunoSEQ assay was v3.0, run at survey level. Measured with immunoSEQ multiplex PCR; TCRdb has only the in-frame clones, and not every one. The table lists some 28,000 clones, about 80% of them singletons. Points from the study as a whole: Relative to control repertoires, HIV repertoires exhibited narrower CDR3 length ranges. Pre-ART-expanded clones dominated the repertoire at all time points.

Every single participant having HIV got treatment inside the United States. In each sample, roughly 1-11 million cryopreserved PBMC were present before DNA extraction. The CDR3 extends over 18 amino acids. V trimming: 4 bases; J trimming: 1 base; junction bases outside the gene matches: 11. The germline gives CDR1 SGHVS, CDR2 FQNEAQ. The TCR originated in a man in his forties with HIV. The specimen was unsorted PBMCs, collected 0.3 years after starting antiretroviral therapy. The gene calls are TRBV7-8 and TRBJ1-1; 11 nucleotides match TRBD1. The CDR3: CASSYPLGTGGRNTEAFF. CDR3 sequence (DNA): TGTGCCAGCAGCTATCCCTTAGGGACAGGGGGAAGGAACACTGAAGCTTTCTTT.